This is a list of T cell receptor beta chains from one sample in a study of T-cell reconstitution after alpha-beta-depleted transplantation in children. TCRdb redid the calling of the PCR reads with MiXCR, one entry per CDR3 protein. Among about a million distinct CDR3 sequences, roughly 29% were seen once, and the ten largest hold about 28%. The sequenced sample was PBMCs, mostly from graft donor cells, obtained 360 days after TCRalphabeta/CD19-depleted stem cell transplant. All receptors derive from a boy in the first two years of life who had a stem cell transplant for SCID, so the T cells may come from the graft donor. The CDR3 runs from the conserved cysteine through the conserved F or W. The order of the fields is D gene, V gene, J gene, CDR3 protein. A D gene is named only where the DNA matches it firmly.

>NA|TRBV7-9|TRBJ1-1
CASSLSRFGTEAFF
>TRBD1|TRBV24-1|TRBJ2-3
CATSGRDRDTQYF
>NA|TRBV29-1|TRBJ2-7
CSVHDSYEQYF
>NA|TRBV20-1|TRBJ2-5
CSAHRTQETQYF
>TRBD2|TRBV6-5|TRBJ2-3
CASSYPGSGGATDTQYF
>TRBD2|TRBV6-5|TRBJ2-2
CASSYSGGGSSGELFF
>NA|TRBV4-1|TRBJ1-2
CASSASPPHKHYGYTF
>NA|TRBV18|TRBJ2-1
CASSPTKERLFLNEQFF
>NA|TRBV6-5|TRBJ2-1
CASSSRPQNNEQFF
>TRBD2|TRBV20-1|TRBJ2-4
CSASRREGKAKNIQYF
>NA|TRBV7-7|TRBJ2-2
CASSLLIGANTGELFF
>NA|TRBV29-1|TRBJ1-1
CSVGWGGNTEAFF
>TRBD1|TRBV28|TRBJ2-7
CASSYRGIREQYF
>NA|TRBV20-1|TRBJ2-1
CSATGARLYNEQFF
>NA|TRBV4-2|TRBJ2-3
CASSQGQATTDTQYF
>TRBD2|TRBV4-1|TRBJ2-1
CASSPGTSGALSSYNEQFF
>NA|TRBV5-5|TRBJ1-5
CASSFLGAGPNQPQHF
>NA|TRBV7-2|TRBJ2-2
CASPLTDASTGTGELFF
>NA|TRBV6-5|TRBJ1-3
CASSYFADSGNTIYF
>NA|TRBV7-9|TRBJ1-1
CASSPWGATEAFF
>NA|TRBV4-1|TRBJ1-5
CASSQGGKLGQPQHF
>NA|TRBV4-1|TRBJ2-7
CASSQGTGRRGYEQYF
>NA|TRBV9|TRBJ2-3
CASSARSDNPADTQYF
>TRBD1|TRBV4-3|TRBJ2-3
CASSHVPGTGSSDTQYF
>NA|TRBV12-3/TRBV12-4|TRBJ1-1
CASSFGGRITEAFF
>NA|TRBV20-1|TRBJ1-2
CSARDRLPPYGYTF
>NA|TRBV7-3|TRBJ2-5
CASSFRAAEGETQYF
>NA|TRBV20-1|TRBJ2-5
CSARTGPETQYF
>TRBD1|TRBV12-3/TRBV12-4|TRBJ2-4
CASRQTGEAKNIQYF
>TRBD2|TRBV10-2|TRBJ2-5
CASRTAGGSLWETQYF
>NA|TRBV4-1|TRBJ2-7
CASSQDSTSLDEQYF
>NA|TRBV11-2|TRBJ1-3
CASSLKGKLSGNTIYF
>NA|TRBV3-1|TRBJ2-5
CASSHGRIQETQYF
>NA|TRBV4-1|TRBJ2-2
CASSQVQRNTGELFF
>NA|TRBV11-2|TRBJ2-7
CASSLDYGYEQYF
>NA|TRBV5-1|TRBJ2-2
CASSPGVPLNTGELFF
>TRBD1|TRBV5-1|TRBJ1-1
CASSWSGTGLNTEAFF
>NA|TRBV7-2|TRBJ2-2
CASSLLGGQTVTGELFF
>NA|TRBV15|TRBJ2-2
CATSRGGRPTAANTGELFF
>NA|TRBV28|TRBJ2-5
CASKGRGKGVQETQYF
>NA|TRBV15|TRBJ1-4
CATSRVGPSTNEKLFF
>TRBD2|TRBV12-3/TRBV12-4|TRBJ2-1
CASSLVGLAGWTDNEQFF
>NA|TRBV7-2|TRBJ2-1
CASSDYSGTTREQFF
>NA|TRBV27|TRBJ2-5
CASGQETQYF
>NA|TRBV28|TRBJ2-7
CASSLVGAVEQYF
>TRBD1|TRBV12-3/TRBV12-4|TRBJ2-2
CASSPADRGGTGELFF
>TRBD1|TRBV4-1|TRBJ2-7
CASSQLTGNHEQYF
>NA|TRBV12-3/TRBV12-4|TRBJ2-7
CASSFPGKAYEQYF
>NA|TRBV2|TRBJ2-7
CASSEERGAPSYEQYF
>NA|TRBV12-3/TRBV12-4|TRBJ2-7
CASSLAGGPTYEQYF
>NA|TRBV24-1|TRBJ2-3
CATSGGARGTDTQYF
>NA|TRBV12-3/TRBV12-4|TRBJ1-4
CASSMGGEKLFF
>NA|TRBV28|TRBJ2-1
CASRYWGESYNEQFF
>TRBD2|TRBV6-5|TRBJ2-4
CASSLGGLGNIQYF
>TRBD1|TRBV9|TRBJ2-7
CASSPRDRPDHEQYF